The sequence of this TCR beta chain was determined in a study of response to subunit inactivated influenza vaccine. V lost 5 bases and J 13 bases, leaving 12 bases between the germline ends. The CDR3 contains 11 residues. Germline V CDR1 and CDR2: LNHDA, SQIVND (reference sequence). TCRdb used MiXCR to reprocess the RT-PCR reads, holding one entry per CDR3 protein. The table records just under 550,000 distinct CDR3 sequences, less than 25% of them present only once. Another study also made use of these data, one on T cells expressing NK-cell markers. That source notes: For TCR beta, cDNA was produced by 5'RACE template switching with UMIs. An anti-gamma-delta TCR antibody restricted sorting to alpha-beta TCR T cells in several experiments.

The specimen was CD4+ T cells sorted from PBMCs, collected 11 to 12 days after vaccination. V usage is TRBV19 and J usage is TRBJ2-4; a possible D gene is TRBD1 (6 bases). The source of this sequence is a middle-aged man who received an inactivated influenza vaccine. The CDR3 region is CASSLQGQQYF. The CDR3 DNA follows: TGTGCCAGTAGTTTACAGGGCCAGCAGTACTTC.